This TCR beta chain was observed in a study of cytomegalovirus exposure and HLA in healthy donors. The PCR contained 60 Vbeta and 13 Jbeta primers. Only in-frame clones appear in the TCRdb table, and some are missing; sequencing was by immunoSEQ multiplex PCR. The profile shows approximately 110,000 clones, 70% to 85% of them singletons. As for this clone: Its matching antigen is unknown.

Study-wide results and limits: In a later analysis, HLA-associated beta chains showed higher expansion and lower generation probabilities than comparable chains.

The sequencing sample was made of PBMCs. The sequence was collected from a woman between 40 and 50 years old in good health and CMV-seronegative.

The CDR3 DNA sequence: TGCGCCAGCAGCCAAGTGGTCAGGAACACTGAAGCTTTCTTT. This encodes CASSQVVRNTEAFF. This chain uses TRBV4-3 with TRBJ1-1; no firm D call. V shed 1 base and J shed 1 base, with 7 bases lying between them. The germline CDR1 and CDR2 sequences are LGHNA and YSLEER. The CDR3 extends over 14 amino acids.